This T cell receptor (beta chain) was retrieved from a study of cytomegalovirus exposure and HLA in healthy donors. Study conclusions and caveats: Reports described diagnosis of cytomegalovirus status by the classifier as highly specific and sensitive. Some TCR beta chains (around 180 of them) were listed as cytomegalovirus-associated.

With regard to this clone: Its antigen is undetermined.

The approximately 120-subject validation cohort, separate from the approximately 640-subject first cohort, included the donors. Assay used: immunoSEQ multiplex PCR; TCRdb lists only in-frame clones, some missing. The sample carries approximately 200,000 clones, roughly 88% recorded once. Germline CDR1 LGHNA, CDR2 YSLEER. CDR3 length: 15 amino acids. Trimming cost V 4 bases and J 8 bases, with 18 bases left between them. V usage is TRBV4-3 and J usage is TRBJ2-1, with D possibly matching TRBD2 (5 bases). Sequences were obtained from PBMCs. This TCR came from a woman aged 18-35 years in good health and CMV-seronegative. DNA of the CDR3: TGCGCCAGCAGCCCGGGATTCCTCGGGCAGGATGAGCAGTTCTTC. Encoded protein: CASSPGFLGQDEQFF.